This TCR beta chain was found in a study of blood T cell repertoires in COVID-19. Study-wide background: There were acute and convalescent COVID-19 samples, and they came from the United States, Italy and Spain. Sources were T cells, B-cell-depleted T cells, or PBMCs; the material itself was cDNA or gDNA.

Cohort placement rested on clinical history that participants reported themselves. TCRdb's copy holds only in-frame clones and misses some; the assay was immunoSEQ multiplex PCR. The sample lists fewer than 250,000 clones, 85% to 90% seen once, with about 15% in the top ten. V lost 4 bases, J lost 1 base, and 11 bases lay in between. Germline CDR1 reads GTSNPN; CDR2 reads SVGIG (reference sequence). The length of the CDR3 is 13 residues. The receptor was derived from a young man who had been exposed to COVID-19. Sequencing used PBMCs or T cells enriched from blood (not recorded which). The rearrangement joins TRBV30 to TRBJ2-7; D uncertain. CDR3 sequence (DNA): TGTGCCTGGACAGTCAAGAATTCCTACGAGCAGTACTTC. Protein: CAWTVKNSYEQYF.